These T cell receptor beta chains were read from a single sample in a study of blood T cells in healthy people across ages. TCRdb reprocessed the 5' RACE reads with MiXCR, giving one entry per CDR3 protein. The sample includes roughly 800,000 distinct CDR3 sequences, approximately 53% of them seen just once. Material for sequencing was blood. The receptors come from a man older than 75 in good health. Each CDR3 is given with its conserved first and last residue. The D gene is left open where the match is weak. Rows may omit the clone size; those that give it use once, few, many or a size class.

>-|TRBJ2-7|-|TRBV5-1
CASSERQASYEQYF
TGCGCCAGCAGCGAAAGACAGGCCTCCTACGAGCAATACTTC
>-|TRBJ1-1|-|TRBV21-1
CASSAEGQGGPEAFF
TGTGCCAGCAGCGCCGAGGGACAGGGCGGCCCTGAAGCTTTCTTT
>-|TRBJ1-3|-|TRBV19
CASTHLKMVNTIYF
TGTGCCAGTACCCACCTCAAGATGGTAAACACCATATATTTT
>-|TRBJ1-5|-|TRBV27
CASSTPYRAHQPQHF
TGTGCCAGCAGTACTCCGTACAGGGCTCATCAGCCCCAGCATTTT
>-|TRBJ2-3|-|TRBV30
CAWRNPRGYAYF
TGTGCCTGGAGGAACCCGCGTGGATACGCGTATTTT
>TRBD2|TRBJ2-7|few|TRBV20-1
CSARVLGLAGDYEQYF
TGCAGTGCTAGAGTTCTCGGACTAGCGGGCGATTACGAGCAGTACTTC
>TRBD1|TRBJ1-1|-|TRBV6-2/TRBV6-3
CASSKSNRGTEAFF
TGTGCCAGCAGTAAATCGAACAGGGGCACTGAAGCTTTCTTT
>-|TRBJ2-5|-|TRBV2
CASSEDEGSETQYF
TGTGCCAGCAGTGAAGATGAGGGCTCAGAGACCCAGTACTTC
>TRBD2|TRBJ2-3|-|TRBV2
CASRYGLAASTDTQYF
TGTGCCAGCAGATACGGACTAGCGGCTAGCACAGATACGCAGTATTTT
>-|TRBJ2-6|-|TRBV30
CAWYRGSGANVLTF
TGTGCTTGGTACCGGGGTTCTGGGGCCAACGTCCTGACTTTC